This is a list of T cell receptor beta chains from one sample in a study of graft-versus-host responses after intestinal transplantation. Libraries were prepared by immunoSEQ multiplex PCR; TCRdb keeps only in-frame clonotypes and omits some of them. The table has roughly 73,000 clones, about nine tenths seen once. Their antigens remain unidentified. The source material was unstimulated CD8+ T cells sorted from spleen or lymph node cells, sampled before transplant. These receptors were taken from a human donor who was the organ donor for an intestinal transplant. The CDR3 runs from the conserved cysteine through the conserved F or W. A D gene is named only where the DNA matches it firmly. The listing skips clone size in some rows; elsewhere it reads once, few, many or a size class.

j_gene: TRBJ1-1; abundance: .; d_gene: .; v_gene: TRBV9; CDR3nt: TGTGCCAGCAGCGTAGCTACTCCTCGTCAGTTGAACACTGAAGCTTTCTTT; CDR3aa: CASSVATPRQLNTEAFF
j_gene: TRBJ2-7; abundance: .; d_gene: .; v_gene: TRBV28; CDR3nt: TGTGCCAGCAGACCGGCAGGGGTGAACTACGAGCAGTACTTC; CDR3aa: CASRPAGVNYEQYF
j_gene: TRBJ2-7; abundance: .; d_gene: TRBD1; v_gene: TRBV7-3; CDR3nt: TGTGCCAGCAGCCCGGGACAGGGAGACTACGAGCAGTACTTC; CDR3aa: CASSPGQGDYEQYF
j_gene: TRBJ1-2; abundance: .; d_gene: .; v_gene: TRBV12-2; CDR3nt: TGTGCAAGTCGTTCACAGGGGGCTTGCTACACCTTC; CDR3aa: CASRSQGACYTF
j_gene: TRBJ2-7; abundance: .; d_gene: .; v_gene: TRBV5-6; CDR3nt: TGTGCCAGCAGCTTGGGCGGGGACTTGAGCTCCTACGAGCAGTACTTC; CDR3aa: CASSLGGDLSSYEQYF
j_gene: TRBJ1-1; abundance: .; d_gene: .; v_gene: TRBV28; CDR3nt: TGTGCCAGCAGGGACGTCTTGAACACTGAAGCTTTCTTT; CDR3aa: CASRDVLNTEAFF
j_gene: TRBJ1-1; abundance: .; d_gene: .; v_gene: TRBV6-5; CDR3nt: TGTGCCAGCAGTTATGGACGGACGAACACTGAAGCTTTCTTT; CDR3aa: CASSYGRTNTEAFF
j_gene: TRBJ2-1; abundance: .; d_gene: .; v_gene: TRBV28; CDR3nt: TGTGCCAGCGCCGTGTGGCACAATGAGCAGTTCTTC; CDR3aa: CASAVWHNEQFF
j_gene: TRBJ2-5; abundance: .; d_gene: TRBD2; v_gene: TRBV10-3; CDR3nt: TGTGCCATCAGTGATAAGGGACTAGCGGGGGTCGGGGAGACCCAGTACTTC; CDR3aa: CAISDKGLAGVGETQYF
j_gene: TRBJ2-3; abundance: .; d_gene: TRBD2; v_gene: TRBV30; CDR3nt: TGTGCCTGCTCGGGACTAGCGGGGCTTCCTAGCACAGATACGCAGTATTTT; CDR3aa: CACSGLAGLPSTDTQYF
j_gene: TRBJ2-5; abundance: .; d_gene: .; v_gene: TRBV2; CDR3nt: TGTGCCAGCAGTGATGGCGGGCAGGTGGAAGAGACCCAGTACTTC; CDR3aa: CASSDGGQVEETQYF
j_gene: TRBJ2-7; abundance: once; d_gene: .; v_gene: TRBV7-2; CDR3nt: TGTGCCAGCAGCACCGGACCGGTCTCCTACGAGCAGTACTTC; CDR3aa: CASSTGPVSYEQYF
j_gene: TRBJ2-7; abundance: .; d_gene: .; v_gene: TRBV30; CDR3nt: TGTGCCTGGGGGGAAGGGACCGGCCGCTACGAGCAGTACTTC; CDR3aa: CAWGEGTGRYEQYF
j_gene: TRBJ1-1; abundance: .; d_gene: .; v_gene: TRBV25-1; CDR3nt: TGTGCCAGCAGTGAATTTGGCTGGACTGAAGCTTTCTTT; CDR3aa: CASSEFGWTEAFF
j_gene: TRBJ2-1; abundance: .; d_gene: .; v_gene: TRBV19; CDR3nt: TGTGCCAGTAGTATTTGGGACCAAAATGAGCAGTTCTTC; CDR3aa: CASSIWDQNEQFF
j_gene: TRBJ2-7; abundance: .; d_gene: .; v_gene: TRBV9; CDR3nt: TGTGCCAGCAGCGTAGAAGAGGGGCGCATATACGAGCAGTACTTC; CDR3aa: CASSVEEGRIYEQYF
j_gene: TRBJ2-3; abundance: .; d_gene: TRBD2; v_gene: TRBV28; CDR3nt: TGTGCCAGCAGTTTTGGGCAGATACTTAGCGGGGGGGCAACGACAGATACGCAGTATTTT; CDR3aa: CASSFGQILSGGATTDTQYF
j_gene: TRBJ2-5; abundance: once; d_gene: .; v_gene: TRBV9; CDR3nt: TGTGCCAGCAGCGGAAAGGGACCGCAAGAGACCCAGTACTTC; CDR3aa: CASSGKGPQETQYF
j_gene: TRBJ2-1; abundance: .; d_gene: TRBD2; v_gene: TRBV9; CDR3nt: TGTGCCAGCAGCGTAGGAGCGGGGGGGCACAATGAGCAGTTCTTC; CDR3aa: CASSVGAGGHNEQFF
j_gene: TRBJ2-7; abundance: .; d_gene: TRBD1; v_gene: TRBV9; CDR3nt: TGTGCCAGCAGCGTGGGCCAGGGGGACTACGAGCAGTACTTC; CDR3aa: CASSVGQGDYEQYF
j_gene: TRBJ1-4; abundance: .; d_gene: .; v_gene: TRBV2; CDR3nt: TGTGCCAGCAGTGAACTGCGGGGGCGAGGGGAAAAACTGTTTTTT; CDR3aa: CASSELRGRGEKLFF
j_gene: TRBJ2-7; abundance: .; d_gene: .; v_gene: TRBV11-2; CDR3nt: TGTGCCAGCAGCCCTGGACAAGAGCAGTACTTC; CDR3aa: CASSPGQEQYF
j_gene: TRBJ2-7; abundance: .; d_gene: TRBD2; v_gene: TRBV28; CDR3nt: TGTGCCAGCACCCTGGGGGGGAGCTCCTACGAGCAGTACTTC; CDR3aa: CASTLGGSSYEQYF
j_gene: TRBJ2-7; abundance: few; d_gene: TRBD1; v_gene: TRBV27; CDR3nt: TGTGCCAGCAGTTTACAGGGGGCGACATACGAGCAGTACTTC; CDR3aa: CASSLQGATYEQYF
j_gene: TRBJ2-3; abundance: .; d_gene: TRBD2; v_gene: TRBV6-5; CDR3nt: TGCCTATACCGACTAGCGGTGGATACGCAGTATTTT; CDR3aa: CLYRLAVDTQYF
j_gene: TRBJ2-7; abundance: .; d_gene: .; v_gene: TRBV7-3; CDR3nt: TGTGCCAGCAGCTTAACACCCCAAGGCAGCTACGAGCAGTACTTC; CDR3aa: CASSLTPQGSYEQYF